Detailed here is one T cell receptor beta chain. Its specific antigen is unknown. No much larger clonotype is one base removed from it; base qualities were not supplied. The library relied on 5' RACE. Sequenced using an Illumina HiSeq 2500. A second PCR of roughly 7 to 11 cycles was performed with a sample-barcoded 5' primer and a J-beta primer mix. Each TCR beta cDNA molecule received a unique molecular identifier from a template-switch 5' adaptor carrying 12 random nucleotides. Each sample yielded at least 2.5 million CDR3-containing paired-end reads. The Mint cDNA synthesis kit, primed by a TRBC-specific oligonucleotide, was used to synthesize first-strand cDNA from all RNA. Following uracil-DNA glycosylase treatment, all cDNA underwent a first 18-cycle PCR with the universal primers M1SS and BC2_uni_R. As for the authors' bioinformatics: Normalization of each sample was performed by random selection of 1 million high-quality reads, each carrying a distinct molecular identifier. Reads sharing molecular identifiers were discarded rather than binned into consensus sequences. MiTCR, with a Q25 quality threshold and the strictest error-elimination algorithm, was used for CDR3 identification, clonotype clustering and error correction. A nonparametric unseen species model using Euler transformation provided a lower-bound estimate of total TCR beta diversity. TCRdb ran its own pipeline on the public reads, namely fastp trimming at Q25 and MiXCR clone calling, and kept in-frame beta chains. Each entry merges the rows of one CDR3 protein and shows their most common DNA and genes. The V and J calls were not made by the authors but by TCRdb's processing. This sample gives fewer than 1.5 million distinct CDR3 sequences in total; approximately 40% of them show up just once. The ten largest clones represent roughly 7.9% of the sample.

The donors were under 40 Caucasian individuals from Russia, aged roughly 6 to 100 years, who were systemically healthy. Roughly 9 milliliters of peripheral blood were drawn from each donor into EDTA-treated Vacutainer tubes. PBMCs were isolated by Ficoll-Paque density-gradient centrifugation, with at least 6 million obtained per sample. Total RNA, at least 6 micrograms per sample, was extracted from PBMCs with Trizol reagent. For every donor, flow cytometry on a PBMC aliquot measured the percentage of naive CD45RAhigh/CD27high T cells. This entry comes from a study of blood T cells in healthy people across ages (dated by TCRdb to between 2015 and 2016). Study-level background: In model experiments, template switching captured roughly one uniquely barcoded TCR beta cDNA molecule for every two T cells. The study measured age-related changes in TCR beta repertoire diversity using deep sequencing normalized with unique cDNA molecular identifiers. For two donors (one aged 18 to 30 and one aged 80 or older), the study analyzed two additional independent replicas of 1 million unique cDNA reads from the same blood draw. To avoid experimental bias, donors of different ages were spread randomly across the sequencing lanes. The donors were divided into four age groups: young (average around 16 years), middle-aged (under 40), aged (under 70) and long-lived (about 90). The full study reports these points: Donor CMV infection status was unknown, potentially confounding age-related changes in expanded clonotypes. Observed TCR beta diversity per million T cells fell roughly linearly with age, and a significant reduction was already apparent by age around 39. Compared with the aged group, the long-lived group had more naive CD4+ T cells, fewer expanded clones and increased TCR diversity, suggesting age selection. Total diversity estimates from one million sequenced T cells were considered lower bounds and underestimates. Conclusive comparison of naive and antigen-experienced compartments was prevented by the profiling of bulk unsorted PBMCs. The percentage of naive T cells measured by flow cytometry correlated strongly with observed TCR beta diversity.

From V the trimming removes 3 bases and from J it removes 3 bases, while the gene matches leave 13 bases of the junction unaccounted for. Taken from cysteine to phenylalanine, the CDR3 has 17 residues. CDR3 DNA only is kept here, 51 bases in frame from base 1. For CDR1 and CDR2, the germline V gene (reference sequence) lists DFQATT and SNEGSKA. The chain employs TRBV20-1 and TRBJ2-1; 8 central nucleotides agree with TRBD1. The clonotype originates from a woman under 30 in good health. Source material: blood. For the CDR3, the sequence is CSARRSRQGAYYNEQFF. Read as DNA, the sequence is TGCAGTGCTAGGAGATCAAGGCAGGGGGCCTACTACAATGAGCAGTTCTTC.